This T cell receptor delta chain was recorded in a study of gamma-delta T cells after stem cell transplantation. Germline-derived CDR1 and CDR2 are GEAIGNYY and EKD. V trimming: 6 bases; J trimming: 2 bases; junction bases outside the gene matches: 15. This CDR3 spans 17 amino acids. Of note for this clone: The protein that TCRdb holds for this DNA derives from a much larger clone and differs from the translated DNA at residue 4, which likely indicates a read error; the protein shown here is translated from the DNA.

TCRdb re-analyzed the RT-PCR reads via CATT. The sample holds 1,000 to 1,500 delta-chain clones, approximately 5% seen once. The sample comprised gamma-delta T cells. This TCR came from a human donor. It is not recorded whose cells these are; they may come from a transplant donor. V is TRDV2 and J is TRDJ1, with TRDD3 matching over 9 bases. This CDR3 reads CACFILSGDTRTDKLIF. In DNA, the CDR3 is TGTGCCTGTTTTATCCTATCTGGGGATACGCGTACCGATAAACTCATCTTT.